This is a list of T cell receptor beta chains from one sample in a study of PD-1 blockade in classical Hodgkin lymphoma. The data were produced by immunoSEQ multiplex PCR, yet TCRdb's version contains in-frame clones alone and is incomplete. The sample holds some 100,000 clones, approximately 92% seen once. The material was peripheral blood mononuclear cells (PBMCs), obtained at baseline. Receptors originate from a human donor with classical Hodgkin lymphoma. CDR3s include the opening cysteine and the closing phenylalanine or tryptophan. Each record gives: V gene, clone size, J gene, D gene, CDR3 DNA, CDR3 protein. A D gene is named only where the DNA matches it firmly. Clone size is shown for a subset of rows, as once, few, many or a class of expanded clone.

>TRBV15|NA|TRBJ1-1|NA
TGTGCCACCAGCAGGGCGGGGCAGGGGCTGGACAAAGCTTTCTTT
CATSRAGQGLDKAFF
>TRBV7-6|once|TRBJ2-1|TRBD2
TGTGCCAGCAGCGCCGCCGGCGGGAGCTTTGAGCAGTTCTTC
CASSAAGGSFEQFF
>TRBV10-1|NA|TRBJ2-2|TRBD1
TGCGCCAGCAGTGACAGGGGGCTGAACACCGGGGAGCTGTTTTTT
CASSDRGLNTGELFF
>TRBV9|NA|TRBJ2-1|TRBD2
TGTGCCAGCAGCGTAGTTTATGGGGGAGCGGGAGTGTACAATGAGCAGTTCTTC
CASSVVYGGAGVYNEQFF
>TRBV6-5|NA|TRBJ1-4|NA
TGTGCCAGCAGTAATAGGGCAGGGTCAGACGAAAAACTGTTTTTT
CASSNRAGSDEKLFF
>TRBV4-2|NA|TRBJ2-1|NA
TGTGCCAGCAGCCAAGAACGGAGATCTACAATTCACTACAATGAGCAGTTCTTC
CASSQERRSTIHYNEQFF
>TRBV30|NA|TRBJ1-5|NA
TGTGCCTGGAGTGTAGGAACGCAGGCCCAGCCCCAGCATTTT
CAWSVGTQAQPQHF
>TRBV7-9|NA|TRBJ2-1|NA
TGTGCCAGCAGCTTTTTTCGGGGAATCAGCTCCTACAATGAGCAGTTCTTC
CASSFFRGISSYNEQFF
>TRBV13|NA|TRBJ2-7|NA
TGTGCCAGCAGCCCCCCTTATACCTACGAGCAGTACTTC
CASSPPYTYEQYF
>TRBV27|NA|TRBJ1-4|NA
TGTGCCAGCAGTTTGGTCAGGGCTAATGAAAAACTGTTTTTT
CASSLVRANEKLFF
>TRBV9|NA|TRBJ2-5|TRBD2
TGTGCCAGCAGCTTGGGACTAGCGGGAGGGGAAGAGACCCAGTACTTC
CASSLGLAGGEETQYF
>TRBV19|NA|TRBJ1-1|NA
TGTGCCAGTAGTATTTACACTGAAGCTTTCTTT
CASSIYTEAFF
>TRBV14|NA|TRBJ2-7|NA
TGTGCCAGCAGCCAAGTTCCTAGGTCGGGGGTATCCGAGCAGTACTTC
CASSQVPRSGVSEQYF
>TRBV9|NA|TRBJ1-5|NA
TGTGCCAGCGGAGACAGTTATAGCAATCAGCCCCAGCATTTT
CASGDSYSNQPQHF
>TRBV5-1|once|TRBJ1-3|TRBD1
TGCGCCAGCAGCTTACCGGGACAGGGCTCTGGAAACACCATATATTTT
CASSLPGQGSGNTIYF
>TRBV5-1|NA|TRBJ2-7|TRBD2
TGCGCCAGCAGACCGACTAGCGGCATCTCCTACGAGCAGTACTTC
CASRPTSGISYEQYF
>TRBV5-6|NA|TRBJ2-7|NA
TGTGCCAGCAGCTTCCGGGTCGTCGGGGGTGGCTACGAGCAGTACTTC
CASSFRVVGGGYEQYF
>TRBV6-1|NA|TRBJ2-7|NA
TGTGCCAGCAGTGAAGGGACAGCCTACGAGCAGTACTTC
CASSEGTAYEQYF
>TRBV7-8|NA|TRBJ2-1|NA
TGTGCCAGCAGCCCTCCCCACAATGAGCAGTTCTTC
CASSPPHNEQFF
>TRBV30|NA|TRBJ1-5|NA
TGTGCCTGGAGTACCGCGAATGAGCCCCAGCATTTT
CAWSTANEPQHF
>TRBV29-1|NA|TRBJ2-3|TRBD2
TGCAGCGCGCTAGCGGGAGGTAGCACAGATACGCAGTATTTT
CSALAGGSTDTQYF
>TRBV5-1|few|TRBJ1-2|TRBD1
TGCGCCAGCAGCTGGGACAGGCTTAACTATGGCTACACCTTC
CASSWDRLNYGYTF
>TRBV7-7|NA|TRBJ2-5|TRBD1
TGTGCTAGCAGCTTAGTACGACACTCCGGGACAGAACAAGAGACCCAGTACTTC
CASSLVRHSGTEQETQYF
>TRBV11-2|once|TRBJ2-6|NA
TGTGCCAGCAGCTTAGGACGGCGCTCTGGGGCCAACGTCCTGACTTTC
CASSLGRRSGANVLTF
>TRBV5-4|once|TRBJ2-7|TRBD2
TGTGCCAGCAGCGAGGGGACTAGCGGTGTCCACGAGCAGTACTTC
CASSEGTSGVHEQYF
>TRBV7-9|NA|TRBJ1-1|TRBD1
TGTGCCAGCAGCAGTACACAGGGGGAAGTGAACACTGAAGCTTTCTTT
CASSSTQGEVNTEAFF
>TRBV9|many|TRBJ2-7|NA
TGTGCCAGCAGCCATCCCGCCGACCCCTACGAGCAGTACTTC
CASSHPADPYEQYF